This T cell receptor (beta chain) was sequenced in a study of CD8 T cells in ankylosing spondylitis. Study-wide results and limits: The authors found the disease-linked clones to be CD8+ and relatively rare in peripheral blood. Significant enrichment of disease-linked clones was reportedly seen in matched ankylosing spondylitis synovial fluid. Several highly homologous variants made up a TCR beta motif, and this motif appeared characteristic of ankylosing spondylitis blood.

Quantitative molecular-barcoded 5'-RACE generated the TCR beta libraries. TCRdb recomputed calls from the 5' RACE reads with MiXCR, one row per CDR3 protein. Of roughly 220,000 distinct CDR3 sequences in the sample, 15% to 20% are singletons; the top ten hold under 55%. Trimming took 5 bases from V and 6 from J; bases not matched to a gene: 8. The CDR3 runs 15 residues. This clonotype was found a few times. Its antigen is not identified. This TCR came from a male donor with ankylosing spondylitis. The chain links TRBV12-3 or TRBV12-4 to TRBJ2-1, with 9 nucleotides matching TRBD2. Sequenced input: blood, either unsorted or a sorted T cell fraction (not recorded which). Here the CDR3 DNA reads TGTGCCAGCAGTCTAGAGGGGACTAGCTTCAATGAGCAGTTCTTC. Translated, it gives CASSLEGTSFNEQFF.